These T cell receptor beta chains were read from a single sample in a study of cytomegalovirus exposure and HLA in healthy donors. Produced via immunoSEQ multiplex PCR; TCRdb's table is partial and in-frame only. The sample lists approximately 110,000 clones, roughly 69% seen once, with just over 8% in the top ten. Sequencing was performed on PBMCs. The source of these receptors is a woman aged 40 to 50 in good health and CMV-seropositive. CDR3s include the opening cysteine and the closing phenylalanine or tryptophan. D genes are given only for firm matches. Rows may omit the clone size; those that give it use once, few, many or a size class.

clone_size j_call d_call v_call cdr3_aa cdr3_nt
. TRBJ1-5 TRBD1 TRBV12-5 CASGWGQGSNQPQHF TGTGCTAGTGGCTGGGGACAGGGAAGCAATCAGCCCCAGCATTTT
. TRBJ2-1 TRBD1 TRBV15 CATSRDRTGGHEQFF TGTGCCACCAGCAGAGATCGGACAGGGGGCCATGAGCAGTTCTTC
. TRBJ1-2 . TRBV5-4 CASSLDRVGGYTF TGTGCCAGCAGCTTGGACAGGGTGGGGGGCTACACCTTC
. TRBJ1-6 TRBD1 TRBV19 CASSGQGNSPLHF TGTGCCAGTAGTGGACAGGGGAATTCACCCCTCCACTTT
. TRBJ2-3 TRBD2 TRBV27 CASSLSMTSGHRYF TGTGCCAGCAGTTTATCAATGACTAGCGGGCATAGGTATTTT
. TRBJ1-3 . TRBV9 CASSPKDTLSTAGNTIYF TGTGCCAGCAGCCCCAAAGACACCCTATCAACGGCGGGAAACACCATATATTTT
. TRBJ1-4 . TRBV18 CASSLDSTNEKLFF TGTGCCAGCTCACTTGACAGTACGAATGAAAAACTGTTTTTT
. TRBJ1-1 . TRBV11-1 CASNTMNYRNTEAFF TGTGCCAGCAATACGATGAATTACAGGAACACTGAAGCTTTCTTT
. TRBJ1-2 TRBD1 TRBV5-8 CASSPRVGQGSGGYTF TGTGCCAGCAGCCCGCGGGTAGGACAGGGGTCTGGAGGCTACACCTTC
once TRBJ1-1 . TRBV11-2 CASSRGNGRAFF TGTGCCAGCAGCCGAGGGAACGGGCGGGCTTTCTTT
once TRBJ2-7 . TRBV6-6 CASRLAYEQYF TGTGCCAGCAGACTAGCCTACGAGCAGTACTTC
. TRBJ1-2 . TRBV6-1 CASSEVLQANYGYTF TGTGCCAGCAGTGAAGTCTTGCAGGCCAACTATGGCTACACCTTC
once TRBJ1-5 . TRBV4-3 CASSQGYRWSTQPQHF TGCGCCAGCAGCCAAGGGTACAGGTGGTCGACTCAGCCCCAGCATTTT
. TRBJ1-2 . TRBV9 CASTPQGYYGYTF TGTGCCAGCACTCCCCAGGGCTACTATGGCTACACCTTC
. TRBJ2-3 TRBD1 TRBV5-1 CASSDPGQGADTQYF TGCGCCAGCAGCGATCCGGGACAGGGTGCAGATACGCAGTATTTT
. TRBJ2-2 . TRBV4-3 CASSQNRMSNTGELFF TGCGCCAGCAGCCAAAATAGAATGTCGAACACCGGGGAGCTGTTTTTT
. TRBJ2-7 . TRBV2 CASSDSVTAGEQYF TGTGCCAGCAGTGATTCGGTCACCGCGGGGGAGCAGTACTTC
. TRBJ1-1 . TRBV5-1 CASSLQGIPEAFF TGCGCCAGCAGCTTGCAGGGGATCCCTGAAGCTTTCTTT